Described below is a single T cell receptor beta chain sequence and its context. Its antigen is unidentified. Via MiXCR, TCRdb re-called the 5' RACE reads, giving one row per CDR3 protein. The profile shows 400,000 to 650,000 distinct CDR3 sequences, around a fifth of them singletons. This record belongs to a study of T cells after yellow fever vaccination. Across the whole study: Those fractions that held only low numbers of cells were prepared using the SMART-Seq v4 Ultra Low Input RNA kit. Study-wide points: Abundant clonotypes from the bulk population could contaminate FACS-sorted repertoires. The CD4 compartment and the CD8 compartment contained a small share of clonotypes in common.

Sequencing was performed on PBMCs, taken 21 days after the first yellow fever vaccination. The sequence came from a man younger than 35 who received the YFV17D yellow fever vaccine.

CDR3 residues: CASSLFRLAGGTQYF. As DNA, the CDR3 is TGTGCCAGCAGCTTATTTAGGTTGGCGGGGGGGACGCAGTATTTT. V is TRBV7-3 and J is TRBJ2-3; 9 bases map to TRBD2. Germline V lookup: CDR1 SGHTA, CDR2 FQGTGA. J was trimmed by 9 bases and V by 2 bases; bases with no gene match: 9. The CDR3 extends over 15 amino acids.